The 14 T cell receptor beta chains below all came from one sample that was sequenced in a study of T cell responses to AZD1222 COVID-19 vaccine. The assay was immunoSEQ multiplex PCR, and TCRdb's table has in-frame clones only and misses some. The data contain more than 95,000 clones, 70% to 90% of them singletons. The sample was peripheral blood, taken on day 0 of AZD1222 vaccination. All receptors derive from an adult in good health.

The V and J genes are TRBV15 and TRBJ2-3; D is possibly TRBD2 (6 bases). This CDR3 has 13 residues. Germline V CDR1 and CDR2: LNHNV, YYDKDF (reference sequence). V dropped 10 bases and J dropped 4 bases, with 15 bases sitting between them. The CDR3 DNA reads TGTGCCAGTTGGGCGGGGAACCCAGATACGCAGTATTTT. This sequence encodes CASWAGNPDTQYF.

The rearrangement uses TRBV18 and TRBJ1-1; no reliable D call. The germline CDR1 and CDR2 sequences are KGHSH and LQKENI. Between the trimmed V and J ends, which lost 3 bases and 5 bases, there was a span of 7 bases. The CDR3 consists of 12 residues. CDR3 residues: CASSPRETEAFF. The CDR3 DNA reads as TGTGCCAGCTCACCTCGGGAGACTGAAGCTTTCTTT.

This chain connects TRBV19 to TRBJ1-4, with D perhaps matching TRBD1 (5 bases). This CDR3 spans 15 amino acids. Per germline, CDR1 LNHDA and CDR2 SQIVND (reference sequence). Trimming stripped 6 bases from V and 8 bases from J, with 19 bases between. CDR3 in amino acids: CASSFRGVGREKLFF. In nucleotides, the CDR3 is TGTGCCAGTAGCTTTCGGGGGGTCGGACGCGAAAAACTGTTTTTT.

The J gene is TRBJ2-7, the V gene TRBV6-1, with D perhaps matching TRBD2 (6 bases). Trimming removed 1 base at V and 0 bases at J, with 10 bases between. The V gene's germline CDR1 is MNHNS and CDR2 SASEGT. This CDR3 is 15 amino acids long. For the CDR3, the DNA is TGTGCCAGCAGTGAAGTTCCCGGGAGCTCCTACGAGCAGTACTTC. Translation gives CASSEVPGSSYEQYF.

The chain has TRBV5-1 and TRBJ2-3; 8 bases match TRBD1. V was clipped by 4 bases and J by 4 bases; unmatched bases: 2. Germline CDR1 SGHRS, CDR2 YFSETQ. This CDR3 is 13 amino acids long. In nucleotides, the CDR3 is TGCGCCAGCAGCAGGACAGGGTCAGATACGCAGTATTTT. It specifies CASSRTGSDTQYF.

V and J are TRBV11-2 and TRBJ1-1; weak D call: TRBD1 (6 bases). This CDR3 has 15 amino acids. Germline lookup yields CDR1 SGHAT and CDR2 FQNNGV. Deletions cut 1 base from V and 4 bases from J, with 13 bases between. CDR3 region: CASSLGGGMFTEAFF. CDR3 in DNA: TGTGCCAGCAGCTTAGGAGGGGGAATGTTCACTGAAGCTTTCTTT.

The chain couples TRBV6-1 to TRBJ1-1; D might be TRBD1 (5 bases). CDR1 and CDR2 from the germline V gene are MNHNS and SASEGT. V lost 2 bases and J lost 7, with 8 bases in between. This CDR3 region has 12 residues. CDR3 sequence (DNA): TGTGCCAGCAGTGAATTCCAGGGTGAAGCTTTCTTT. The encoded protein is CASSEFQGEAFF.

The chain carries TRBV11-3 and TRBJ2-7, with D perhaps assigned TRBD1 or TRBD2 (7 bases each). This CDR3 is 16 amino acids long. V lost 1 base and J 1 base, leaving 14 bases between the germline ends. Germline CDR1 and CDR2: SGHNT and YENEEA. CDR3 in amino acids: CASSLGGGGQSYEQYF. The CDR3, as DNA: TGTGCCAGCAGCTTAGGGGGCGGGGGACAGTCCTACGAGCAGTACTTC.

This chain uses TRBV11-2 with TRBJ2-2; D might be TRBD1 (5 bases). Trimming left V 5 bases short and J 2 bases short, with 12 bases between. From germline, CDR1 is SGHAT and CDR2 FQNNGV. The CDR3 totals 15 residues. CDR3 DNA: TGTGCCAGCAGCCCCCGGCAGGGCAACACCGGGGAGCTGTTTTTT. Translating it yields CASSPRQGNTGELFF. Complete variable domain (other parts from reference TRBV11-2 and TRBJ2-2): EAGVAQSPRYKIIEKRQSVAFWCNPISGHATLYWYQQILGQGPKLLIQFQNNGVVDDSQLPKDRFSAERLKGVDSTLKIQPAKLEDSAVYLCASSPRQGNTGELFFGEGSRLTVL.

This rearrangement joins TRBV11-2 to TRBJ1-5; D uncertain. The CDR3 runs to 14 residues. CDR1 and CDR2 from the germline V gene are SGHAT and FQNNGV. The V end lost 0 bases, the J end lost 5 bases, and 8 bases lay between the germline ends. CDR3 bases: TGTGCCAGCAGCTTAGATTCCGGCGATCAGCCCCAGCATTTT. This sequence encodes CASSLDSGDQPQHF.

The CDR3 DNA reads as TGTGCCAGCGGGACCGGGGGGAACTCCTACGAGCAGTACTTC. Encoded protein: CASGTGGNSYEQYF. V usage is TRBV6-5 and J usage is TRBJ2-7, with 7 bases that match TRBD2. CDR1 is MNHEY and CDR2 is SVGAGI in the germline V gene. The junction had 7 bases not matched to a gene; V was cut back by 8 bases and J by 0 bases. The CDR3 sequence is 14 residues long.

The J gene is TRBJ1-1, the V gene TRBV29-1; D unclear. This CDR3 has 13 residues. Trimming took 2 bases from V and 1 from J, leaving 8 bases between them. CDR1 and CDR2 from the germline V gene are SQVTM and ANQGSEA. The CDR3 region is CSVERHPNTEAFF. As DNA, the CDR3 is TGCAGCGTTGAACGGCACCCGAACACTGAAGCTTTCTTT.

This clone is a singleton in its sample. The chain recombines TRBV12-3 or TRBV12-4 with TRBJ1-2; D is undetermined. V dropped 5 bases and J dropped 8 bases, with 12 bases sitting between them. The CDR3 is made up of 12 amino acids. The CDR3 protein is CASSQEGYGYTF. CDR3 DNA: TGTGCCAGCAGTCAAGAAGGGTACGGCTACACCTTC.

This chain joins TRBV19 and TRBJ1-1; D unclear. Trimming took off 3 bases at V and 0 bases at J, with 20 bases between the two ends. The CDR3 length is 18 residues. Germline assignment: CDR1 LNHDA and CDR2 SQIVND (reference sequence). The CDR3 here is CASSIPTRYGGMNTEAFF. In DNA form, the CDR3 reads TGTGCCAGTAGTATCCCAACTAGGTATGGTGGCATGAACACTGAAGCTTTCTTT. Combining the CDR3 with reference TRBV19 and TRBJ1-1 gives the whole variable domain DGGITQSPKYLFRKEGQNVTLSCEQNLNHDAMYWYRQDPGQGLRLIYYSQIVNDFQKGDIAEGYSVSREKKESFPLTVTSAQKNPTAFYLCASSIPTRYGGMNTEAFFGQGTRLTVV.